This T cell receptor (beta chain) comes out of a study of PD-L1 blockade in urothelial cancer. Study context: At 3 weeks after treatment start (second dose) and again at 6 weeks, blood was analyzed.

The protocol was immunoSEQ multiplex PCR, while the TCRdb copy is restricted to in-frame clones and leaves out a portion. The table lists 17,000 or so clones, around 87% of them singletons. Trimming removed 0 bases from V and 4 bases from J, with 6 bases in between. Germline CDR1 and CDR2: LGHNA and YNFKEQ. The CDR3 has 13 amino acids. The sequencing here drew on PBMCs, taken around atezolizumab (anti-PD-L1) treatment. This sequence joins TRBV4-2 and TRBJ1-1, with D unclear. This TCR came from a man aged 50-59 years with urothelial cancer. The CDR3 protein is CASSQEQSTEAFF. The CDR3 coding sequence is TGTGCCAGCAGCCAAGAACAGAGCACTGAAGCTTTCTTT.